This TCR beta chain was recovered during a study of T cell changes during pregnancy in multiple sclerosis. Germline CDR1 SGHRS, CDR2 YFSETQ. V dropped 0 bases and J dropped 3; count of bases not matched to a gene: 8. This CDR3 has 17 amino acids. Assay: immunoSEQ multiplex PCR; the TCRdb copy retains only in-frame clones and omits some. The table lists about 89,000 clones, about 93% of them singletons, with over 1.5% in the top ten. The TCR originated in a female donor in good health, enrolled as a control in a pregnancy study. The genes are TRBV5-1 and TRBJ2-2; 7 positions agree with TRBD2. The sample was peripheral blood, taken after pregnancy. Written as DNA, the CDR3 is TGCGCCAGCAGCTTGGAGAGCGGGGCTGGGGACACCGGGGAGCTGTTTTTT. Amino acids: CASSLESGAGDTGELFF.